Listed here are 16 T cell receptor beta chains from one sample, sequenced in a study of human CD4 T cells and Enterobacteriaceae. Generated by immunoSEQ multiplex PCR, the TCRdb table keeps only in-frame clones and is missing some. The table includes some 26,000 clones, approximately 78% detected once. The memory gate held CD4+ cells that were not CD45RA+CCR7+CD95- naive cells, over 98% pure. The sequenced material came from memory CD4+ T cells from blood. The source of these receptors is a human donor in good health.

The chain uses TRBV10-3 and TRBJ2-5; TRBD2 might be the D (6 bases). The CDR3 consists of 12 residues. CDR1 is ENHRY and CDR2 is SYGVKD in the germline V gene. Deletions cut 5 bases from V and 5 bases from J, with 9 bases between. CDR3 sequence reads: CAISPRGETQYF. The CDR3 nucleotides are TGTGCCATCAGTCCTCGGGGGGAGACCCAGTACTTC.

The V call is TRBV5-1, the J call TRBJ2-3; 13 positions agree with TRBD2. Germline CDR1 reads SGHRS; CDR2 reads YFSETQ. The CDR3 has 16 amino acids. With V trimmed by 2 bases and J by 3 bases, 3 bases remained unmatched. The CDR3 DNA follows: TGCGCCAGCAGCTTACTAGCGGGAGGGCTGACAGATACGCAGTATTTT. Protein: CASSLLAGGLTDTQYF.

The rearrangement joins TRBV28 to TRBJ2-3; D is ambiguous. The CDR3 has 10 residues. Germline V gives CDR1 MDHEN, CDR2 SYDVKM. V was shortened by 5 bases and J by 6 bases, with 3 bases between the two germline ends. The CDR3 reads CASSVDTQYF. CDR3 nucleotide sequence: TGTGCCAGCAGTGTGGATACGCAGTATTTT.

The chain is built from TRBV18 and TRBJ1-1, with D uncertain. CDR3 length: 12 amino acids. V dropped 4 bases and J dropped 7 bases, with 10 bases sitting between them. Germline V CDR1 and CDR2: KGHSH, LQKENI. DNA of the CDR3: TGTGCCAGCTCACAGGGCCGGGTTGAAGCTTTCTTT. Translation: CASSQGRVEAFF.

This chain joins TRBV18 and TRBJ2-1; TRBD1 aligns across 9 bases. CDR3 size: 15 residues. The V segment lost 4 bases and the J segment 6 bases; nucleotides outside the gene matches: 7. The germline V gene has CDR1 KGHSH and CDR2 LQKENI. Here the CDR3 reads CASSHDRGVVNEQFF. The CDR3 DNA is TGTGCCAGCTCACACGACAGGGGGGTCGTCAATGAGCAGTTCTTC.

The chain couples TRBV14 to TRBJ2-1; D may be TRBD2 (5 bases). Germline V gene data show CDR1 as SGHDN and CDR2 as FVKESK. This CDR3 contains 14 residues. The V and J ends lost 3 bases and 7 bases respectively, with 13 bases between them. This CDR3 is CASSHTHGSNEQFF. The CDR3 nucleotides are TGTGCCAGCAGCCACACTCATGGGAGTAATGAGCAGTTCTTC.

The chain couples TRBV6-5 to TRBJ2-7; D remains unclear. This CDR3 region has 11 residues. The germline V gene has CDR1 MNHEY and CDR2 SVGAGI. V was pared by 5 bases and J by 4 bases, with 6 bases between. CDR3 loop: CASSEGYEQYF. CDR3 DNA: TGTGCCAGCAGTGAAGGATACGAGCAGTACTTC.

This clone was counted between two and nine times. This chain uses TRBV2 with TRBJ1-5; possible D gene TRBD1, 5 bases. Germline lookup yields CDR1 SNHLY and CDR2 FYNNEI. The CDR3 has 14 amino acids. Trimming removed 4 bases at V and 1 base at J, with 8 bases between. The CDR3 here is CASSVWGSNQPQHF. The CDR3 nucleotides are TGTGCCAGCAGTGTATGGGGGAGCAATCAGCCCCAGCATTTT.

This clone was observed a single time. The genes are TRBV21-1 and TRBJ1-1. TRBV21-1 is a listed pseudogene. CDR3 size: 13 residues. CDR3 sequence (DNA): TGTGCCAGCAGCAAGGGGCAGGGACCTGAAGCTTTCTTT. It codes for CASSKGQGPEAFF.

This clone was detected only a few times. The chain has TRBV14 and TRBJ1-1, with 8 bases lining up with TRBD1. Per the germline V gene, CDR1 is SGHDN and CDR2 is FVKESK. The CDR3 length is 13 residues. V lost 6 bases and J lost 5; bases outside the gene matches: 5. The CDR3 coding sequence is TGTGCCAGCAGTCATGACAGGGGTACTGAAGCTTTCTTT. Translated: CASSHDRGTEAFF.

The gene calls are TRBV28 and TRBJ2-1; no reliable D call. Germline loops: CDR1 MDHEN, CDR2 SYDVKM. The CDR3 is 12 residues long. The germline V and J ends were trimmed by 2 bases and 4 bases, with 3 bases remaining between them. The CDR3 sequence is CASSLQYNEQFF. For the CDR3, the DNA is TGTGCCAGCAGTTTACAGTACAATGAGCAGTTCTTC.

The genes are TRBV6-1 and TRBJ2-1, with D unclear. This CDR3 contains 15 residues. V was cut by 10 bases and J by 4 bases, with 20 bases left in between. CDR1 is MNHNS, CDR2 SASEGT, per germline. The CDR3 reads CATGKSDLGYNEQFF. The CDR3 DNA is TGTGCCACCGGTAAGTCGGACCTGGGGTACAATGAGCAGTTCTTC.

This clone was picked up a small number of times. This chain connects TRBV21-1 to TRBJ2-7; the table's D call of TRBD2 was not tested on the DNA. TRBV21-1 is labeled a pseudogene. This CDR3 has 12 amino acids. CDR3 DNA: TGTGCCAGCAGCACGCGGCGTAACGAGCAGTACTTC. The encoded protein is CASSTRRNEQYF.

This clone has a handful of counts. The CDR3 reads CASSSGRLAGETQYF. DNA of the CDR3: TGTGCCAGCAGCTCCGGAAGACTAGCGGGAGAGACCCAGTACTTC. The chain is built from TRBV7-2 and TRBJ2-5, with 10 bases identical to TRBD2. This CDR3 has 15 amino acids. V lost 4 bases to trimming and J lost 4 bases; unmatched junction nucleotides: 6. CDR1 is SGHTA and CDR2 is FQGNSA in the germline V gene. Variable domain in full (rest from reference TRBV7-2 and TRBJ2-5): GAGVSQSPSNKVTEKGKDVELRCDPISGHTALYWYRQSLGQGLEFLIYFQGNSAPDKSGLPSDRFSAERTGGSVSTLTIQRTQQEDSAVYLCASSSGRLAGETQYFGPGTRLLVL.

The V and J genes are TRBV5-5 and TRBJ2-7; possible D gene TRBD2, 5 bases. The V and J ends lost 3 bases and 0 bases respectively, with 13 bases between them. Germline V gene data show CDR1 as SGHKS and CDR2 as YYEKEE (reference sequence). This CDR3 region has 15 residues. For the CDR3, the DNA is TGTGCCAGCAGCTGGGGATCGGAGGTCTCCTACGAGCAGTACTTC. Residues: CASSWGSEVSYEQYF.

Concerning this clone itself: An end of the junction does not agree with germline; a read error may underlie this. The V and J genes are TRBV5-1 and TRBJ2-7; TRBD2 matches at 14 bases. CDR1 is SGHRS, CDR2 YFSETQ, per germline. This CDR3 spans 17 amino acids. The CDR3 DNA reads TGCGCCAGCAGCGACGGGACTAGCGGGGGTCCCTCCCACGAGCAGTACTTC. Residues: CASSDGTSGGPSHEQYF.